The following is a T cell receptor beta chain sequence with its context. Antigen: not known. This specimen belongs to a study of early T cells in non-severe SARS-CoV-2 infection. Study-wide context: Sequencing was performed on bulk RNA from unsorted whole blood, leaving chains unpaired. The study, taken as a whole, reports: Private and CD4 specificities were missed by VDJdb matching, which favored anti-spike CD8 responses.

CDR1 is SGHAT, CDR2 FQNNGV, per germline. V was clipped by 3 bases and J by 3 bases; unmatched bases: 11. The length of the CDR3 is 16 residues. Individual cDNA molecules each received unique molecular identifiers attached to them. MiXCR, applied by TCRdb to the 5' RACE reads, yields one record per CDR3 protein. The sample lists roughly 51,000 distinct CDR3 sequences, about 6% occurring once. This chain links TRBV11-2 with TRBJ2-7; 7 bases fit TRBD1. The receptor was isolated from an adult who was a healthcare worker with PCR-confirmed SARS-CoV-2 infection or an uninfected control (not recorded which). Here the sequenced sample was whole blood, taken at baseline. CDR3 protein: CASSFTTGAPDYEQYF. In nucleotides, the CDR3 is TGTGCCAGCAGCTTTACTACAGGGGCCCCAGACTACGAGCAGTACTTC.